Sequencing of this T cell receptor (beta chain) was carried out in a study of blood T cell repertoires in COVID-19. Looking at the study overall: Samples of COVID-19 (acute and convalescent) were obtained from the United States, Italy and Spain. PBMCs, B-cell-depleted T cells, or T cells were the source of the cDNA or gDNA that made up the material.

As processed by the authors: Amplification from reference gene primers served as the basis for estimated nucleated cell counts. The table came from immunoSEQ multiplex PCR; TCRdb's copy has only in-frame clones and leaves some out. The V and J calls and clone size were taken over from that table, and D and trimming were inferred from the DNA. Among roughly 32,000 clones listed, 77% were seen once. This CDR3 region has 15 residues. The J segment lost 4 bases and the V segment lost 0 bases, leaving 2 bases of the junction unmatched. Germline assignment: CDR1 SNHLY and CDR2 FYNNEI. This sequence originates from a human donor in a cohort sampled during active COVID-19. The chain joins TRBV2 to TRBJ1-2; 10 positions match TRBD1. Sequenced: peripheral blood. CDR3 region: CASSEADRGVYGYTF. DNA of the CDR3: TGTGCCAGCAGTGAAGCGGACAGGGGGGTCTATGGCTACACCTTC.